This TCR beta chain was captured by sequencing in a study of cytomegalovirus exposure and HLA in healthy donors. About the research overall: It was reported in a later analysis that the 120 validation repertoires used the same platform as the 666 first-cohort repertoires.

Study results and caveats: The study flagged about 160 TCR beta chains as cytomegalovirus-associated.

With respect to this clone: The antigen remains undetermined.

Germline CDR1 GTSNPN, CDR2 SVGIG (reference sequence). The V gene end was trimmed by 2 bases and the J gene end by 8 bases; junction bases not matched to a gene: 5. The CDR3 length is 13 residues. This table comes from immunoSEQ multiplex PCR, and its TCRdb copy is limited to in-frame clones, with some not included. The top ten clones hold around 7.2% of a sample with some 170,000 clones, about 89% of them seen once. Sequencing used PBMCs. V is TRBV30 and J is TRBJ1-2; 10 nucleotides match TRBD1. The sequence derives from a young man in good health and CMV-seropositive. CDR3 in DNA: TGTGCCTGGAGTAAAGGGACAGGGGTCGGCTACACCTTC. Protein sequence: CAWSKGTGVGYTF.